Listed below are T cell receptor beta chains from one sample, sequenced in a study of blood T cell repertoires in COVID-19. Only in-frame clones appear in the TCRdb table, and some are missing; sequencing was by immunoSEQ multiplex PCR. Altogether about 200,000 clones are present, approximately 88% being singletons, with the ten largest covering around 25%. Sequencing was carried out using peripheral blood. These receptors all stem from a man in his forties or fifties with acute or convalescent COVID-19. Both conserved end residues are part of each CDR3. The D gene is left open where the match is weak. A row's size may be missing; if present it is once, few, many or a size class.

cdr3_nt: TGCGCCAGCAGCTTTACTGGGACTAGCGTTACAGATACGCAGTATTTT
cdr3_aa: CASSFTGTSVTDTQYF
clone_size: -
v_call: TRBV5-1
j_call: TRBJ2-3
d_call: TRBD2

cdr3_nt: TGTGCCAGCAGCGCCGACAGGGTCGACACCGGGGAGCTGTTTTTT
cdr3_aa: CASSADRVDTGELFF
clone_size: -
v_call: TRBV5-6
j_call: TRBJ2-2
d_call: TRBD1

cdr3_nt: TGTGCCAGTAACAACCCCCGGAGAGGGCTTGGCTACACCTTC
cdr3_aa: CASNNPRRGLGYTF
clone_size: -
v_call: TRBV19
j_call: TRBJ1-2
d_call: -

cdr3_nt: TGTGCCACCAGCAGAGATCGAGGGACAGGTAATGAAAAACTGTTTTTT
cdr3_aa: CATSRDRGTGNEKLFF
clone_size: once
v_call: TRBV15
j_call: TRBJ1-4
d_call: TRBD1

cdr3_nt: TGTGCCAGTAGTATCAGCGGGAGATCCTACAATGAGCAGTTCTTC
cdr3_aa: CASSISGRSYNEQFF
clone_size: -
v_call: TRBV19
j_call: TRBJ2-1
d_call: TRBD2

cdr3_nt: TGTGCCAGCAGCCCTCCCATTCTTGCGGGCACAGATACGCAGTATTTT
cdr3_aa: CASSPPILAGTDTQYF
clone_size: -
v_call: TRBV9
j_call: TRBJ2-3
d_call: -

cdr3_nt: TGCGCCAGCAGATCTTACAGGGAGGGAGACACTGAAGCTTTCTTT
cdr3_aa: CASRSYREGDTEAFF
clone_size: -
v_call: TRBV10-2
j_call: TRBJ1-1
d_call: -

cdr3_nt: TGTGCCAGCAGTGTTCGGGGTCTGGGAAACACCATATATTTT
cdr3_aa: CASSVRGLGNTIYF
clone_size: -
v_call: TRBV25-1
j_call: TRBJ1-3
d_call: -

cdr3_nt: TGCAGCGTTGATGCTGGGGGCGGTCAGCCCCAGCATTTT
cdr3_aa: CSVDAGGGQPQHF
clone_size: -
v_call: TRBV29-1
j_call: TRBJ1-5
d_call: -

cdr3_nt: TGCGCCAGCAGCTTTACAACAGGAGATACCTATGGCTACACCTTC
cdr3_aa: CASSFTTGDTYGYTF
clone_size: -
v_call: TRBV5-1
j_call: TRBJ1-2
d_call: -

cdr3_nt: TGTGCCAGCAGCTTAGATAGCGGGGATTACAATGAGCAGTTCTTC
cdr3_aa: CASSLDSGDYNEQFF
clone_size: -
v_call: TRBV7-6
j_call: TRBJ2-1
d_call: TRBD2

cdr3_nt: TGTGCCAGCAAAAATAGCGGGAGGCCCAACAATGAGCAGTTCTTC
cdr3_aa: CASKNSGRPNNEQFF
clone_size: few
v_call: TRBV25-1
j_call: TRBJ2-1
d_call: TRBD2

cdr3_nt: TGTGCCAGCAGCCCGTCGACAGGGTTGGGCTACACCTTC
cdr3_aa: CASSPSTGLGYTF
clone_size: few
v_call: TRBV3-1/TRBV3-2
j_call: TRBJ1-2
d_call: TRBD1

cdr3_nt: TGTGCCAGTAGTACGGGAATCAGCAATCAGCCCCAGCATTTT
cdr3_aa: CASSTGISNQPQHF
clone_size: once
v_call: TRBV19
j_call: TRBJ1-5
d_call: -

cdr3_nt: TGTGCCAGCAGCACACCCGGGACAGGGGCCTTTATTAATGAAAAACTGTTTTTT
cdr3_aa: CASSTPGTGAFINEKLFF
clone_size: -
v_call: TRBV11-3
j_call: TRBJ1-4
d_call: TRBD1

cdr3_nt: TGCGCCAGTAAAGGACAGACCTACGAGCAGTACTTC
cdr3_aa: CASKGQTYEQYF
clone_size: -
v_call: TRBV5-1
j_call: TRBJ2-7
d_call: -

cdr3_nt: TGTGCCAGTAGTATAGATAGAGACTACGAGCAGTACTTC
cdr3_aa: CASSIDRDYEQYF
clone_size: -
v_call: TRBV19
j_call: TRBJ2-7
d_call: -

cdr3_nt: TGTGCCAGTAGTATCGAGGGTCTAGATCAGCCCCAGCATTTT
cdr3_aa: CASSIEGLDQPQHF
clone_size: few
v_call: TRBV19
j_call: TRBJ1-5
d_call: -

cdr3_nt: TGCAGCGTTGAAGACAGGTCACCCTACGAGCAGTACTTC
cdr3_aa: CSVEDRSPYEQYF
clone_size: once
v_call: TRBV29-1
j_call: TRBJ2-7
d_call: -

cdr3_nt: TGTGCCAGCAGTTTAACAGGGGACACTGAAGCTTTCTTT
cdr3_aa: CASSLTGDTEAFF
clone_size: -
v_call: TRBV6-5
j_call: TRBJ1-1
d_call: TRBD1

cdr3_nt: TGTGCCAGCAGCGAACAGGGTAACCCCATCTACGAGCAGTACTTC
cdr3_aa: CASSEQGNPIYEQYF
clone_size: -
v_call: TRBV7-9
j_call: TRBJ2-7
d_call: -

cdr3_nt: TGTGCCAGTAGTATCCACAGGGAGAACTATGGCTACACCTTC
cdr3_aa: CASSIHRENYGYTF
clone_size: -
v_call: TRBV19
j_call: TRBJ1-2
d_call: -

cdr3_nt: TGTGCCAGTAGTAAGCAGGGGTCCTACAATGAGCAGTTCTTC
cdr3_aa: CASSKQGSYNEQFF
clone_size: many
v_call: TRBV19
j_call: TRBJ2-1
d_call: -

cdr3_nt: TGTGCCAGCAGCCGTGGACTAGCGGGAGGGGATGAGCAGTTCTTC
cdr3_aa: CASSRGLAGGDEQFF
clone_size: -
v_call: TRBV5-4
j_call: TRBJ2-1
d_call: TRBD2

cdr3_nt: TGCAGCGTGCTTACCACTACTCCTTACAATGAGCAGTTCTTC
cdr3_aa: CSVLTTTPYNEQFF
clone_size: -
v_call: TRBV29-1
j_call: TRBJ2-1
d_call: -

cdr3_nt: TGCAGCGCCGCCGGGGGGGTAAATGAAAAACTGTTTTTT
cdr3_aa: CSAAGGVNEKLFF
clone_size: -
v_call: TRBV29-1
j_call: TRBJ1-4
d_call: -

cdr3_nt: TGTGCCACCAGCAGAGATTGGAGGGTAGCTCAGCCCCAGCATTTT
cdr3_aa: CATSRDWRVAQPQHF
clone_size: -
v_call: TRBV15
j_call: TRBJ1-5
d_call: -

cdr3_nt: TGTGCCAGCAGCGGGGACAGGGGGCGCGATGGCTACACCTTC
cdr3_aa: CASSGDRGRDGYTF
clone_size: -
v_call: TRBV6-5
j_call: TRBJ1-2
d_call: TRBD1

cdr3_nt: TGTGCCAGTAGTTTTAGCGGGAGCGCGCGGAATGAGCAGTTCTTC
cdr3_aa: CASSFSGSARNEQFF
clone_size: once
v_call: TRBV19
j_call: TRBJ2-1
d_call: TRBD2

cdr3_nt: TGTGCCAGCAGCCTGGCTCCGGGACAGCTAACCTACGAGCAGTACTTC
cdr3_aa: CASSLAPGQLTYEQYF
clone_size: once
v_call: TRBV3-1/TRBV3-2
j_call: TRBJ2-7
d_call: TRBD1

cdr3_nt: TGTGCCAGTAGTATGGGGACAGGGGAAAAACTGTTTTTT
cdr3_aa: CASSMGTGEKLFF
clone_size: few
v_call: TRBV19
j_call: TRBJ1-4
d_call: TRBD1

cdr3_nt: TGTGCCACCGGGACAGCCTATGGCTACACCTTC
cdr3_aa: CATGTAYGYTF
clone_size: -
v_call: TRBV2
j_call: TRBJ1-2
d_call: TRBD1

cdr3_nt: TGTGCCAGCACTGACGAGGGGGATGGCTACACCTTC
cdr3_aa: CASTDEGDGYTF
clone_size: once
v_call: TRBV9
j_call: TRBJ1-2
d_call: -

cdr3_nt: TGTGCCAGCAGCGCAAGCATCGGACAGGCAACTAATGAAAAACTGTTTTTT
cdr3_aa: CASSASIGQATNEKLFF
clone_size: -
v_call: TRBV9
j_call: TRBJ1-4
d_call: TRBD1

cdr3_nt: TGTGCCAGCAGCGACGACAGGGGTCGCGAGACCCAGTACTTC
cdr3_aa: CASSDDRGRETQYF
clone_size: -
v_call: TRBV5-4
j_call: TRBJ2-5
d_call: TRBD1

cdr3_nt: TGTGCCAGCAGCCCCTCCTCCCCGGATACGCAGTATTTT
cdr3_aa: CASSPSSPDTQYF
clone_size: -
v_call: TRBV7-2
j_call: TRBJ2-3
d_call: -

cdr3_nt: TGCGCCAGCAAGATACAGGGACGGGATGGCTACACCTTC
cdr3_aa: CASKIQGRDGYTF
clone_size: -
v_call: TRBV5-1
j_call: TRBJ1-2
d_call: -

cdr3_nt: TGCAGCGTTAAACCGGGGGGACTCTACACTGAAGCTTTCTTT
cdr3_aa: CSVKPGGLYTEAFF
clone_size: -
v_call: TRBV29-1
j_call: TRBJ1-1
d_call: -

cdr3_nt: TGTGCCACCAGTGCCCGGGGGAGGCAGTTCTTC
cdr3_aa: CATSARGRQFF
clone_size: -
v_call: TRBV24-1
j_call: TRBJ2-1
d_call: -

cdr3_nt: TGTGCCAGTAGTATTTGGGGCCTCGAAAAACTGTTTTTT
cdr3_aa: CASSIWGLEKLFF
clone_size: few
v_call: TRBV19
j_call: TRBJ1-4
d_call: -